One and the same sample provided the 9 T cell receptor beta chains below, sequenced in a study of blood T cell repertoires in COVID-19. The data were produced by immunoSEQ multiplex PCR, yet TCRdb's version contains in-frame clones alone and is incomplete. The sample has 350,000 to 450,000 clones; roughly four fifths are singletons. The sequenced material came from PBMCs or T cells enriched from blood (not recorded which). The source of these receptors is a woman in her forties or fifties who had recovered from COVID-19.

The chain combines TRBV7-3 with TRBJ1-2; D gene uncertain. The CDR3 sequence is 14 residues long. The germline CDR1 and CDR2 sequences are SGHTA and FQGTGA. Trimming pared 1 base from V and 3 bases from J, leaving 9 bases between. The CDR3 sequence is CASSLRPGDYGYTF. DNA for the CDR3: TGTGCCAGCAGCTTAAGACCCGGGGACTATGGCTACACCTTC.

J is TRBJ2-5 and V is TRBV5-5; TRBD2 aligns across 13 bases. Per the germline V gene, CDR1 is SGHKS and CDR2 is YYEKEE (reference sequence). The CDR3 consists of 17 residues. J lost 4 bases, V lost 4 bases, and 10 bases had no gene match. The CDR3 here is CASSPGTSGNVGETQYF. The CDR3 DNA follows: TGTGCCAGCAGCCCCGGGACTAGCGGGAATGTTGGAGAGACCCAGTACTTC. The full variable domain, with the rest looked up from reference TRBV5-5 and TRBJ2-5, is DAGVTQSPTHLIKTRGQQVTLRCSPISGHKSVSWYQQVLGQGPQFIFQYYEKEERGRGNFPDRFSARQFPNYSSELNVNALLLGDSALYLCASSPGTSGNVGETQYFGPGTRLLVL.

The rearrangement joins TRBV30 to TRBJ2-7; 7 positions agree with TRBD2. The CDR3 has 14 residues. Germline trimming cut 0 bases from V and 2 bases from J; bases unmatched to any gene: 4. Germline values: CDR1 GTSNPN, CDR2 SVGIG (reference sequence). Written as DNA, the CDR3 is TGTGCCTGGAGTGTACGAGCGGGGCCCTACGAGCAGTACTTC. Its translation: CAWSVRAGPYEQYF.

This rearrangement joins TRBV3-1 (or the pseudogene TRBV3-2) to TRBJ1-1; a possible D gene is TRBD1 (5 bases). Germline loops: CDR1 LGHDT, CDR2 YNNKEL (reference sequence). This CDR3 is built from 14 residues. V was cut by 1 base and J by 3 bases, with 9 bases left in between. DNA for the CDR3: TGTGCCAGCAGCCAAGTCCAGGGCGACACTGAAGCTTTCTTT. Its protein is CASSQVQGDTEAFF.

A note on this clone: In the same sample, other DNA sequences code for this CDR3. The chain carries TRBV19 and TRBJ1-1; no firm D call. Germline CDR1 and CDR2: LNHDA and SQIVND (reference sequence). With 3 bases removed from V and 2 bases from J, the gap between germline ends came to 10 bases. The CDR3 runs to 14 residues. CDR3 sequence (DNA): TGTGCCAGTAGTATTAGCGGGGTTAACACTGAAGCTTTCTTT. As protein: CASSISGVNTEAFF.

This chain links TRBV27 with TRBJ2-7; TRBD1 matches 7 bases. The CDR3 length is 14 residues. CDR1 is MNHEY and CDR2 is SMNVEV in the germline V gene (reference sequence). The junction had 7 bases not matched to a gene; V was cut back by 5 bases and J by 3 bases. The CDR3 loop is CASSQQGTHYEQYF. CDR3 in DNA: TGTGCCAGCAGTCAACAGGGGACCCACTACGAGCAGTACTTC.

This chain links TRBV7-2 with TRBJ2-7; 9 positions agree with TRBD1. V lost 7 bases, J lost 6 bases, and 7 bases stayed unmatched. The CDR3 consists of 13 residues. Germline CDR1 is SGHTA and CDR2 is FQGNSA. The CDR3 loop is CASTQTGGSEQYF. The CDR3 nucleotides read TGTGCCAGCACCCAAACAGGGGGCAGCGAGCAGTACTTC.

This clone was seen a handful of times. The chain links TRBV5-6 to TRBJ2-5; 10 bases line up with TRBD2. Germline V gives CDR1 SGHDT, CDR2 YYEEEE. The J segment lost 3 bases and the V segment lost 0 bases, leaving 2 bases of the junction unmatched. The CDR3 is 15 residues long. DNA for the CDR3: TGTGCCAGCAGCTTGGTAGCGGGGGGCAAAGAGACCCAGTACTTC. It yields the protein CASSLVAGGKETQYF.

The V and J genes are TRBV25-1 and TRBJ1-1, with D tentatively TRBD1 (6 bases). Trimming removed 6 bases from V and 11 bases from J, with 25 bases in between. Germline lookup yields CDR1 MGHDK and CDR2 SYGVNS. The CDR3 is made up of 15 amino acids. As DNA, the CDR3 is TGTGCCAGCAGGGGGGCAGGGACGGCCCGTACCACGGCTTTCTTT. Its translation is CASRGAGTARTTAFF.